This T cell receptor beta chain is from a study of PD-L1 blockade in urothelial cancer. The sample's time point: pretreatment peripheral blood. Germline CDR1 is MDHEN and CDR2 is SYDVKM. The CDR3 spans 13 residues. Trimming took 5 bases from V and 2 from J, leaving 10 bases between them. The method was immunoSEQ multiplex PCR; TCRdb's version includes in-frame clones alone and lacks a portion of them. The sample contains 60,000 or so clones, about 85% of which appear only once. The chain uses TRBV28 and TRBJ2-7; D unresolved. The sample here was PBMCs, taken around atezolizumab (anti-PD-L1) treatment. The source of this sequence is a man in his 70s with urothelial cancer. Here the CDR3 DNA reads TGTGCCAGCAGTCCCCTCGTAGCCTACGAGCAGTACTTC. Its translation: CASSPLVAYEQYF.